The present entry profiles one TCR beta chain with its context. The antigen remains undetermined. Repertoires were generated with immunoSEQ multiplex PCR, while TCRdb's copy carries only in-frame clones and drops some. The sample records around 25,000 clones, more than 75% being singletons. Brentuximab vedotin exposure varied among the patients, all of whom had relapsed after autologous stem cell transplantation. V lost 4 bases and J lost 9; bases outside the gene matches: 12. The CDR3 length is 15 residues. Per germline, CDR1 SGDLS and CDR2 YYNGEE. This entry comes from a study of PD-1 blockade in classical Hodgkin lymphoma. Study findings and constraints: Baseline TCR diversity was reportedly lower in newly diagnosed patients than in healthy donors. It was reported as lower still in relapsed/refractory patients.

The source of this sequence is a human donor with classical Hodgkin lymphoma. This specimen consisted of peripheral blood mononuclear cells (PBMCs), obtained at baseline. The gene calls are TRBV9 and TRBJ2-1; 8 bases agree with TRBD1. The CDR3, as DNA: TGTGCCAGCAGCCCGGAGGGCAGGGGGCTGGGTGAGCAGTTCTTC. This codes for CASSPEGRGLGEQFF.